This T cell receptor (beta chain) was identified during a study of blood T cells in healthy people across ages. The germline V and J ends were trimmed by 0 bases and 9 bases, with 19 bases remaining between them. Germline V CDR1 and CDR2: SGHRS, YFSETQ. The CDR3 length is 17 residues. Together with a sample-barcoded 5' primer, a J-beta primer mix was included in a second PCR lasting roughly 7 to 11 cycles. Each single sample gave us at least 2.5 million CDR3-containing paired-end reads. From the 5' RACE reads, TCRdb called clonotypes with MiXCR, one entry per CDR3 protein. The top ten clones hold under 15% of a sample with around 1,100,000 distinct CDR3 sequences, 35% to 40% of them seen once.

The sample consisted of blood. The clonotype was recovered from a man aged 18 to 29 in good health. The rearrangement links TRBV5-1 to TRBJ1-6; TRBD1 might be the D (5 bases). CDR3 in DNA: TGCGCCAGCAGCTTGGAATTGGGGGGGGGTGAGGGTTCACCCCTCCACTTT. Residues: CASSLELGGGEGSPLHF.